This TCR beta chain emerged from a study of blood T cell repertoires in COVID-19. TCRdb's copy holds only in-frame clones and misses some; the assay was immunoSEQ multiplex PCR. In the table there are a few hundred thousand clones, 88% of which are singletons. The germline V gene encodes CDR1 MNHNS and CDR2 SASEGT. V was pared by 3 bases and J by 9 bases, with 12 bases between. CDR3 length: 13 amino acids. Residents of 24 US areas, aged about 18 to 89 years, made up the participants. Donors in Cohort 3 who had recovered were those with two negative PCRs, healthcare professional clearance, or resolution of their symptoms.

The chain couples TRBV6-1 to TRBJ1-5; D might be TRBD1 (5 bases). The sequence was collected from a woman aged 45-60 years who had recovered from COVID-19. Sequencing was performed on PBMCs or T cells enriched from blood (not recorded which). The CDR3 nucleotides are TGTGCCAGCAGTGAGGGGGGTTATCGGCCCCAGCATTTT. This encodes CASSEGGYRPQHF.